This T cell receptor (beta chain) was profiled in a study of blood T cell repertoires in COVID-19. About the research overall: There were acute and convalescent COVID-19 samples, and they came from the United States, Italy and Spain. PBMCs, B-cell-depleted T cells, or T cells were the source of the cDNA or gDNA that made up the material.

In the original analysis: Cell counts per sample came from amplifying reference gene primers. TCRdb keeps only in-frame clones here, not all; method: immunoSEQ multiplex PCR. That table gives V, J and clone size, and the DNA gave D and trimming. In the table there are 150,000 or so clones, approximately 82% of which are singletons. This CDR3 contains 15 residues. V was clipped by 0 bases and J by 2 bases, with 11 bases between them. Germline values: CDR1 SGHKS, CDR2 YYEKEE (reference sequence). This sequence originates from an older man who had recovered from COVID-19. The chain combines TRBV5-5 with TRBJ2-5; D is unclear. Sequencing input: peripheral blood. The CDR3 DNA is TGTGCCAGCAGCTTGGTTTCAGGTTTACAAGAGACCCAGTACTTC. Protein: CASSLVSGLQETQYF.